Sequencing of this T cell receptor (beta chain) was carried out in a study of T cell responses to AZD1222 COVID-19 vaccine. This table comes from immunoSEQ multiplex PCR, and its TCRdb copy is limited to in-frame clones, with some not included. This table holds 150,000 to 200,000 clones, around 90% found once. The V end was cut by 4 bases, the J end by 2 bases, with 2 bases between. The CDR3 is 12 amino acids. Germline assignment: CDR1 MNHEY and CDR2 SVGEGT. This chain joins TRBV6-2 or TRBV6-3 and TRBJ2-2; D remains unclear. The clonotype originates from an adult in good health. The sample was peripheral blood, taken on day 0 of AZD1222 vaccination. CDR3 sequence reads: CASSFNTGELFF. In DNA form, the CDR3 reads TGTGCCAGCAGTTTTAACACCGGGGAGCTGTTTTTT.